This paragraph reports one TCR beta chain. Its antigen is unknown. This entry comes from a study of CD8 T cells in ankylosing spondylitis. Quantitative 5'-RACE with molecular barcodes generated TCR beta libraries. TCRdb reprocessed the 5' RACE reads with MiXCR, giving one entry per CDR3 protein. The table records under 950,000 distinct CDR3 sequences, around 17% of them present only once. V lost 6 bases, J lost 10 bases, and 10 bases lay in between. CDR3 size: 11 residues. Germline-derived CDR1 and CDR2 are MNHEY and SMNVEV (reference sequence). Study results and caveats: The disease-linked clones had a CD8+ phenotype and low blood frequencies. Ankylosing spondylitis blood appeared to carry a characteristic TCR beta motif of seven to nine highly homologous variants. There was reportedly significant enrichment of clones that were disease-linked in matched ankylosing spondylitis synovial fluid. Some of these motif variants have turned up before, in reports on reactive arthritis synovial fluid and blood.

The genes are TRBV27 and TRBJ2-1, with no clear D. The receptor was isolated from a male donor with ankylosing spondylitis. The sample comprised blood, either unsorted or a sorted T cell fraction (not recorded which). CDR3: CASSTSKEQFF. The CDR3 region has the DNA TGTGCCAGCAGCACTTCAAAGGAGCAGTTCTTC.